Below are 27 T cell receptor beta chains sequenced from a single sample in a study of blood T cell repertoires in COVID-19. Assay: immunoSEQ multiplex PCR; the TCRdb copy retains only in-frame clones and omits some. The sample carries just over 350,000 clones, about 90% recorded once. The sample consisted of PBMCs or T cells enriched from blood (not recorded which). The source of these receptors is a woman aged 30 to 39 who had recovered from COVID-19.

The CDR3: CASSREGGPGRDTQYF. The CDR3 DNA reads TGTGCCAGCAGCAGGGAGGGGGGGCCAGGTAGAGATACGCAGTATTTT. The gene calls are TRBV21-1 and TRBJ2-3; the listed D gene, TRBD2, was not tested against the DNA. TRBV21-1 counts as a pseudogene. This CDR3 is 16 amino acids long.

CDR3 nucleotides: TGTGCCAGCAGCTCCACCGATAGGACTTATTACGAGCAGTACTTC. The encoded protein is CASSSTDRTYYEQYF. The chain recombines TRBV7-2 with TRBJ2-7; TRBD2 might be the D (5 bases). The CDR3 totals 15 residues. Germline V lookup: CDR1 SGHTA, CDR2 FQGNSA. Trimming cost V 4 bases and J 4 bases, with 17 bases left between them.

This clone has a single count. The rearrangement uses TRBV19 and TRBJ2-1, with D tentatively TRBD2 (6 bases). Germline V gives CDR1 LNHDA, CDR2 SQIVND (reference sequence). The V and J ends lost 4 bases and 7 bases respectively, with 14 bases between them. The CDR3 is 14 amino acids. CDR3 DNA sequence: TGTGCCAGTAGTACCCGGGACTTTAGGAATGAGCAGTTCTTC. This codes for CASSTRDFRNEQFF.

J is TRBJ1-2 and V is TRBV28; the D gene is possibly TRBD1 (5 bases). The V and J ends lost 2 bases and 8 bases respectively, with 18 bases between them. Germline values: CDR1 MDHEN, CDR2 SYDVKM. The CDR3 length is 15 residues. The CDR3 sequence is CASSLAISGFRGYTF. CDR3 sequence (DNA): TGTGCCAGCAGTTTAGCAATTTCAGGGTTTCGGGGCTACACCTTC.

The genes are TRBV5-4 and TRBJ2-1, with D uncertain. CDR1 is SGHNT, CDR2 YYREEE, per germline (reference sequence). V was trimmed by 0 bases and J by 4 bases, leaving 11 bases between them. CDR3 length equals 15 residues. The CDR3 loop reads CASSLGTGQYNEQFF. The CDR3 DNA reads as TGTGCCAGCAGCTTGGGAACTGGGCAATACAATGAGCAGTTCTTC.

The V gene is TRBV19, the J gene TRBJ2-5, with D perhaps matching TRBD2 (5 bases). With 5 bases removed from V and 2 bases from J, the gap between germline ends came to 21 bases. This CDR3 is built from 17 residues. Germline CDR1 LNHDA, CDR2 SQIVND (reference sequence). Here the CDR3 reads CASSVLSATRHQETQYF. Here the CDR3 DNA reads TGTGCCAGTAGTGTGCTTAGCGCAACGCGACATCAAGAGACCCAGTACTTC. The full variable domain, completed using reference TRBV19 and TRBJ2-5, is DGGITQSPKYLFRKEGQNVTLSCEQNLNHDAMYWYRQDPGQGLRLIYYSQIVNDFQKGDIAEGYSVSREKKESFPLTVTSAQKNPTAFYLCASSVLSATRHQETQYFGPGTRLLVL.

This chain links TRBV11-2 with TRBJ2-3, with D maybe TRBD2 (6 bases). The CDR3 length is 16 residues. The germline V and J ends were trimmed by 5 bases and 0 bases, with 15 bases remaining between them. Germline CDR1 and CDR2: SGHAT and FQNNGV. The CDR3: CASSLRDSSSTDTQYF. In DNA, the CDR3 is TGTGCCAGCAGCCTCAGGGACTCCTCTAGCACAGATACGCAGTATTTT.

The chain links TRBV28 to TRBJ1-2; D might be TRBD1 (5 bases). Germline CDR1 MDHEN, CDR2 SYDVKM. The CDR3 consists of 16 residues. V was clipped by 2 bases and J by 5 bases, with 18 bases between them. The CDR3 sequence is CASSLTAGGPIYGYTF. The CDR3 nucleotides are TGTGCCAGCAGTTTAACCGCCGGGGGACCGATATATGGCTACACCTTC.

This chain connects TRBV1 to TRBJ1-4. TRBV1 is a pseudogene segment. CDR3 length equals 17 residues. The CDR3 sequence: CTSRLQGGRDWNEKLFF. The CDR3 DNA is TGCACCAGCAGACTTCAGGGAGGAAGGGATTGGAATGAAAAACTGTTTTTT.

Worth noting for this clone: Compared with germline, one end of the junction differs, possibly owing to a read error. This CDR3 is also generated by other DNA sequences in the sample. This chain connects TRBV19 to TRBJ1-4, with D tentatively TRBD1 (5 bases). Germline assignment: CDR1 LNHDA and CDR2 SQIVND (reference sequence). The CDR3 is 16 amino acids. CDR3 sequence (DNA): TGTGCTAGTAGTGGGGGAGGATTAAGCCGGAATGAAAAACTGTTTTTT. Amino acid sequence: CASSGGGLSRNEKLFF.

V is TRBV27 and J is TRBJ2-3; 8 nucleotides match TRBD1. The CDR3 is 16 amino acids. Germline CDR1 and CDR2: MNHEY and SMNVEV (reference sequence). The J segment lost 2 bases and the V segment lost 5 bases, leaving 9 bases of the junction unmatched. The DNA of the CDR3 is TGTGCCAGCAGTCCGAATGGACAGGGAGACACAGATACGCAGTATTTT. Translating gives CASSPNGQGDTDTQYF.

This rearrangement joins TRBV2 to TRBJ1-5; D uncertain. V lost 6 bases and J lost 0, with 12 bases in between. Germline CDR1 reads SNHLY; CDR2 reads FYNNEI. The CDR3 spans 15 residues. CDR3 DNA: TGTGCCAGCAGCCGAGGGCGTTCTAGCAATCAGCCCCAGCATTTT. Translating it yields CASSRGRSSNQPQHF. Filled out from reference TRBV2 and TRBJ1-5, the complete variable domain reads EPEVTQTPSHQVTQMGQEVILRCVPISNHLYFYWYRQILGQKVEFLVSFYNNEISEKSEIFDDQFSVERPDGSNFTLKIRSTKLEDSAMYFCASSRGRSSNQPQHFGDGTRLSIL.

The chain links TRBV7-2 to TRBJ2-5; D gene unclear. Germline V gives CDR1 SGHTA, CDR2 FQGNSA. The CDR3 length is 13 residues. The V and J ends lost 2 bases and 3 bases respectively, with 7 bases between them. CDR3 residues: CASSLTPEETQYF. As DNA, the CDR3 is TGTGCCAGCAGCTTAACCCCAGAAGAGACCCAGTACTTC.

This sequence joins TRBV5-1 and TRBJ2-1; 7 nucleotides agree with TRBD2. Trimming cost V 3 bases and J 2 bases; bases outside gene matches: 11. This CDR3 comprises 17 residues. Looked up from germline, CDR1 is SGHRS and CDR2 is YFSETQ. The CDR3 DNA reads as TGCGCCAGCAGCTCGCTTTTGGGGAGGGCGGCCTACAATGAGCAGTTCTTC. Its translation is CASSSLLGRAAYNEQFF.

Only a few counts were recorded for this clone. V is TRBV12-2 and J is TRBJ1-5; the D call of TRBD1 is as the table states it, not checked on the DNA. TRBV12-2 is a pseudogene locus. The CDR3 has 16 amino acids. In DNA form, the CDR3 reads TGTGCAAGTCGCTTAGCCTATGACAGGGGACATCAGCCCCAGCATTTT. Amino acid sequence: CASRLAYDRGHQPQHF.

The chain uses TRBV5-1 and TRBJ2-5; a weak D match, TRBD2 (7 bases). V lost 0 bases, J lost 4 bases, and 16 bases lay in between. The CDR3 contains 16 residues. Germline lookup yields CDR1 SGHRS and CDR2 YFSETQ. The CDR3, as DNA: TGCGCCAGCAGCTTGGCCGATCGGGGGGCCGGAGAGACCCAGTACTTC. Protein: CASSLADRGAGETQYF.

This clone showed up just once. The V call is TRBV5-1, the J call TRBJ2-7, with TRBD1 matching over 7 bases. CDR1 and CDR2 (germline): SGHRS, YFSETQ. The CDR3 spans 14 residues. Trimming cost V 4 bases and J 0 bases; bases outside gene matches: 4. The CDR3 coding sequence is TGCGCCAGCAGCGGGGACAGTAGCTCCTACGAGCAGTACTTC. It specifies CASSGDSSSYEQYF.

This chain uses TRBV30 with TRBJ2-1; D gene ambiguous. The germline gives CDR1 GTSNPN, CDR2 SVGIG (reference sequence). The V end was cut by 2 bases, the J end by 10 bases, with 12 bases between. This CDR3 has 12 residues. The CDR3 DNA is TGTGCCTGGAGTATTCTAGGAGTGGAGCAGTTCTTC. Translated: CAWSILGVEQFF.

The chain combines TRBV15 with TRBJ1-3; 8 positions agree with TRBD1. Germline lookup yields CDR1 LNHNV and CDR2 YYDKDF (reference sequence). V was pared by 0 bases and J by 4 bases, with 14 bases of the junction left unmatched. The CDR3 covers 19 residues. In nucleotides, the CDR3 is TGTGCCACCAGCAGAGATCAGGACAGGGAGACCAGAGGGGGAAACACCATATATTTT. It is translated as CATSRDQDRETRGGNTIYF.

The V gene is TRBV5-4, the J gene TRBJ1-1; 8 bases line up with TRBD1. Germline assignment: CDR1 SGHNT and CDR2 YYREEE (reference sequence). The CDR3 spans 14 residues. With 0 bases clipped from V and 12 bases from J, the junction kept 10 bases outside the gene matches. CDR3: CASSLAGQVPPTFF. The CDR3 DNA is TGTGCCAGCAGCTTGGCGGGACAGGTCCCTCCAACTTTCTTT.

CDR3 coding DNA: TGTGCCAGCAGTTTATCGGTGACAGGAAATCAGCCCCAGCATTTT. Its protein is CASSLSVTGNQPQHF. V is TRBV27 and J is TRBJ1-5, with D perhaps TRBD1 (6 bases). Germline CDR1 is MNHEY and CDR2 is SMNVEV (reference sequence). The ends were cut back, 0 bases at V and 4 bases at J, with 10 bases in the middle. The CDR3 extends over 15 amino acids.

The genes are TRBV6-5 and TRBJ1-2; maybe TRBD1 (5 bases). CDR3 length: 15 amino acids. Deletions cut 5 bases from V and 7 bases from J, with 20 bases between. The V gene's germline CDR1 is MNHEY and CDR2 SVGAGI. CDR3 nucleotides: TGTGCCAGCAGTACCTCCGGGGCTCTCGGGGGTGGCTACACCTTC. This gives the protein CASSTSGALGGGYTF.

This clone has just a few counts. The rearrangement uses TRBV2 and TRBJ1-5; the D is unclear. CDR1 and CDR2 (germline): SNHLY, FYNNEI. The CDR3 is made up of 15 amino acids. V shed 3 bases and J shed 4 bases, with 13 bases lying between them. The CDR3 is CASSEGRLTNQPQHF. For the CDR3, the DNA is TGTGCCAGCAGTGAGGGCCGGCTTACTAATCAGCCCCAGCATTTT.

The rearrangement joins TRBV10-3 to TRBJ2-1, with TRBD2 matching 9 bases. Germline trimming cut 7 bases from V and 2 bases from J; bases unmatched to any gene: 12. The CDR3 is 17 residues long. Germline loops: CDR1 ENHRY, CDR2 SYGVKD. The CDR3 nucleotides read TGTGCCATCAAGGAGCGGGGGGCTGCCTTAACCTACAATGAGCAGTTCTTC. Translation gives CAIKERGAALTYNEQFF.

This clone was counted between two and nine times. J is TRBJ1-2 and V is TRBV5-5; TRBD1 might be the D (5 bases). Germline lookup yields CDR1 SGHKS and CDR2 YYEKEE (reference sequence). Between the trimmed V and J ends, which lost 0 bases and 1 base, there was a span of 10 bases. The CDR3 consists of 15 residues. CDR3 protein: CASSLVSRDNYGYTF. DNA of the CDR3: TGTGCCAGCAGCTTGGTCTCCAGGGATAACTATGGCTACACCTTC.

The chain is built from TRBV25-1 and TRBJ2-2; tentatively, D is TRBD2 (6 bases). The CDR3 runs to 16 residues. V was trimmed by 4 bases and J by 5 bases, leaving 17 bases between them. Germline values: CDR1 MGHDK, CDR2 SYGVNS. CDR3 loop: CASSVRTTFRTGELFF. DNA for the CDR3: TGTGCCAGCAGTGTGCGGACTACCTTTAGAACCGGGGAGCTGTTTTTT.

The J gene is TRBJ2-4, the V gene TRBV25-1; 7 bases map to TRBD2. Trimming cost V 6 bases and J 8 bases; bases outside gene matches: 16. CDR3 length: 16 residues. In germline, CDR1 is MGHDK, CDR2 SYGVNS. The CDR3 DNA follows: TGTGCCAGCAGCGGTCTGCGGGGAGGGGCTCGGGACATTCAGTACTTC. It translates to CASSGLRGGARDIQYF.